The 18 T cell receptor beta chains below come from one sample, sequenced in a study of shared clonotypes between healthy human individuals. Only in-frame clones appear in the TCRdb table, and some are missing; sequencing was by immunoSEQ multiplex PCR. The sample shows more than 400,000 clones, more than 75% of them seen only once. Sequenced sample: PBMCs. These receptor sequences come from a middle-aged woman in good health. Some clones in this sample may be carry-over from other donors' samples.

Note on this clone: Additional DNA sequences in this sample encode the identical CDR3. This rearrangement joins TRBV29-1 to TRBJ1-1; TRBD1 aligns across 7 bases. Germline V gene data show CDR1 as SQVTM and CDR2 as ANQGSEA. This CDR3 is 12 amino acids long. V was clipped by 7 bases and J by 3 bases; unmatched bases: 5. CDR3 DNA sequence: TGCAGCGGGATCACAGGGGACACTGAAGCTTTCTTT. Residues: CSGITGDTEAFF.

This clone was counted a few times. The sample has other DNA sequences that encode this CDR3 too. CDR3 loop: CASSLTSGTYNEQFF. CDR3 nucleotide sequence: TGCGCCAGCAGCTTGACTAGCGGAACCTACAATGAGCAGTTCTTC. This chain links TRBV5-1 with TRBJ2-1; 8 bases align to TRBD2. The CDR3 sequence is 15 residues long. CDR1 is SGHRS and CDR2 is YFSETQ in the germline V gene. The junction had 2 bases not matched to a gene; V was cut back by 1 base and J by 2 bases.

At least ten counts were recorded for this clone. DNA for the CDR3: TGTGCCAGCAGGCGCAGGGTAGGGACCAGTGAAAAACTGTTTTTT. Protein: CASRRRVGTSEKLFF. This chain joins TRBV28 and TRBJ1-4; possible D gene TRBD1, 5 bases. CDR1 is MDHEN, CDR2 SYDVKM, per germline. V was clipped by 6 bases and J by 7 bases, with 18 bases between them. This CDR3 spans 15 amino acids.

This rearrangement joins TRBV28 to TRBJ2-7; 8 bases map to TRBD1. V was clipped by 6 bases and J by 7 bases; unmatched bases: 5. Germline lookup yields CDR1 MDHEN and CDR2 SYDVKM. The CDR3 runs 12 residues. The CDR3 DNA reads TGTGCCAGCAGCACAGGGGGACTTGAGCAGTACTTC. Encoded protein: CASSTGGLEQYF.

The CDR3, as DNA: TGCGCCAGCAGCACCGGGACAGGAGAGGACTACACCTTC. Protein product: CASSTGTGEDYTF. V is TRBV5-1 and J is TRBJ1-2; the match to TRBD1 covers 8 bases. There are 13 residues in the CDR3. V was clipped by 4 bases and J by 10 bases; unmatched bases: 9. In germline, CDR1 is SGHRS, CDR2 YFSETQ.

This chain joins TRBV19 and TRBJ2-4; maybe TRBD1 (5 bases). The germline V gene has CDR1 LNHDA and CDR2 SQIVND (reference sequence). Deletions cut 7 bases from V and 7 bases from J, with 20 bases between. The CDR3 is made up of 15 amino acids. Here the CDR3 DNA reads TGTGCCAGTAACAATGGGTGGCAGGGAACCAACATTCAGTACTTC. It is translated as CASNNGWQGTNIQYF.

This clone was counted a single time. Being one base from a much bigger clone, this may be a read error. Other DNA sequences of this sample code for an identical CDR3. This sequence joins TRBV30 and TRBJ2-5, with unresolved D. Germline V gene data show CDR1 as GTSNPN and CDR2 as SVGIG (reference sequence). CDR3 length equals 13 residues. The CDR3 sequence is CARSHGSRETQYF. As DNA, the CDR3 is TGCGCCCGGAGTCACGGCAGTCGGGAGACCCAGTACTTC.

V is TRBV10-3 and J is TRBJ2-3, with D possibly TRBD1 on 5 matching bases. Germline V gives CDR1 ENHRY, CDR2 SYGVKD. This CDR3 region has 13 residues. Trimming cost V 6 bases and J 2 bases, with 9 bases left between them. The CDR3 DNA is TGTGCCATCAGCCCAGGGAACACAGATACGCAGTATTTT. Protein: CAISPGNTDTQYF.

This chain links TRBV29-1 with TRBJ2-5, with 7 bases lining up with TRBD1. Germline V lookup: CDR1 SQVTM, CDR2 ANQGSEA. There are 14 residues in the CDR3. V lost 6 bases, J lost 4 bases, and 11 bases stayed unmatched. The CDR3 DNA reads as TGCAGCGTCGTCCCCAGGGGGTTGTTAGAGACCCAGTACTTC. Protein product: CSVVPRGLLETQYF.

The chain recombines TRBV7-9 with TRBJ2-2, with 14 positions matching TRBD2. This CDR3 spans 16 amino acids. V gave up 3 bases and J gave up 6 bases; unmatched junction bases: 3. Germline loops: CDR1 SEHNR, CDR2 FQNEAQ (reference sequence). The CDR3 region is CASSFGLAGGSGELFF. In nucleotides, the CDR3 is TGTGCCAGCAGCTTCGGACTAGCGGGAGGCTCCGGGGAGCTGTTTTTT.

The chain joins TRBV13 to TRBJ2-2; 7 bases are shared with TRBD2. Germline CDR1 and CDR2: PRHDT and FYEKMQ (reference sequence). The CDR3 runs 15 residues. The J segment lost 4 bases and the V segment lost 5 bases, leaving 7 bases of the junction unmatched. In nucleotides, the CDR3 is TGTGCCAGCAGCCCGCCGCGGGGGTTCACCGGGGAGCTGTTTTTT. Amino acid sequence: CASSPPRGFTGELFF.

DNA of the CDR3: TGTGCCAGCAGCCCCCGACAGGGGTGGGGGGCCAACGTCCTGACTTTC. Translating it yields CASSPRQGWGANVLTF. J is TRBJ2-6 and V is TRBV11-3, with 8 bases lining up with TRBD1. The CDR3 loop spans 16 amino acids. V lost 5 bases and J lost 4; bases outside the gene matches: 7. The germline V gene has CDR1 SGHNT and CDR2 YENEEA.

The J gene is TRBJ1-4, the V gene TRBV2; D possibly corresponds to TRBD1 (5 bases). The V end was cut by 7 bases, the J end by 2 bases, with 11 bases between. This CDR3 has 14 residues. The germline gives CDR1 SNHLY, CDR2 FYNNEI. Here the CDR3 DNA reads TGTGCCAGCACTACAGGTTCGACTAATGAAAAACTGTTTTTT. It yields the protein CASTTGSTNEKLFF.

This chain uses TRBV5-1 with TRBJ1-4; perhaps TRBD1 as D (5 bases). The ends were cut back, 4 bases at V and 0 bases at J, with 13 bases in the middle. The CDR3 covers 16 residues. Germline V CDR1 and CDR2: SGHRS, YFSETQ. Here the CDR3 reads CASSIRQPATNEKLFF. In DNA form, the CDR3 reads TGCGCCAGCAGCATTCGACAGCCTGCAACTAATGAAAAACTGTTTTTT.

This clone was counted once. The chain combines TRBV4-1 with TRBJ2-1; 9 bases fit TRBD1. With 2 bases clipped from V and 7 bases from J, the junction kept 6 bases outside the gene matches. The CDR3 consists of 15 residues. Germline CDR1 MGHRA, CDR2 YSYEKL. The chain's CDR3 is CASSQPGQGYNEQFF. For the CDR3, the DNA is TGCGCCAGCAGCCAACCGGGACAGGGCTATAATGAGCAGTTCTTC.

This clone was detected only once. The chain joins TRBV5-5 to TRBJ1-1; D is unresolved. CDR1 is SGHKS, CDR2 YYEKEE, per germline (reference sequence). The CDR3 covers 15 residues. The germline V and J ends were trimmed by 1 base and 3 bases, with 13 bases remaining between them. The CDR3 bases are TGTGCCAGCAGCTTGTCGCCAGGATGGGACACTGAAGCTTTCTTT. Its translation is CASSLSPGWDTEAFF.

The chain joins TRBV2 to TRBJ1-2; a possible D gene is TRBD1 (5 bases). V was pared by 6 bases and J by 8 bases, with 19 bases between. The CDR3 has 14 residues. Germline-derived CDR1 and CDR2 are SNHLY and FYNNEI. This CDR3 reads CASRAGGALGGYTF. For the CDR3, the DNA is TGTGCCAGCAGAGCCGGCGGGGCCTTGGGCGGCTACACCTTC.

The CDR3 DNA follows: TGTGCCAGTAGTCTAGCGGGAGGATGGGGGTACAATGAGCAGTTCTTC. Its translation: CASSLAGGWGYNEQFF. V is TRBV19 and J is TRBJ2-1; TRBD2 aligns across 11 bases. The CDR3 has 16 residues. The germline gives CDR1 LNHDA, CDR2 SQIVND (reference sequence). Trimming cost V 5 bases and J 4 bases; bases outside gene matches: 7.